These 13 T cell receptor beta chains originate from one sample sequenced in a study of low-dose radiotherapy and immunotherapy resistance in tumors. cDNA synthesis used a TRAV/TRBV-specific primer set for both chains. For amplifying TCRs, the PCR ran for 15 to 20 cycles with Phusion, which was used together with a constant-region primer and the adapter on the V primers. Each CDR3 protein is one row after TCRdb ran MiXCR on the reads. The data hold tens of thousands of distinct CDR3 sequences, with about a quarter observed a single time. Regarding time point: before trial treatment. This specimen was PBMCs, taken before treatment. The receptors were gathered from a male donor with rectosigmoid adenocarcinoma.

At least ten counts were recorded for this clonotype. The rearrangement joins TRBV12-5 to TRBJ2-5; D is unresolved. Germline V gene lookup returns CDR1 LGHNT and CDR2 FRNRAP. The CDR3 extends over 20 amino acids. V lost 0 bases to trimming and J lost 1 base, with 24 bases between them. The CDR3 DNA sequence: TGTGCTAGTGGTTTGGTCCCCGCAGTCTTTGTTGGGCGGTTCCAAGAGACCCAGTACTTC. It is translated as CASGLVPAVFVGRFQETQYF.

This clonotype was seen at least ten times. CDR3 nucleotides: TGCGCCAGCAGCTTGGAGCAGGGTGGAAATTCACCCCTCCACTTT. Residues: CASSLEQGGNSPLHF. The chain couples TRBV5-1 to TRBJ1-6, with D possibly matching TRBD1 (5 bases). The CDR3 extends over 15 amino acids. The germline V gene has CDR1 SGHRS and CDR2 YFSETQ. V was cut by 0 bases and J by 7 bases, with 11 bases left in between.

Here the CDR3 reads CASSPPGTSGRIYEQFF. CDR3 nucleotides: TGTGCCAGCTCACCTCCCGGGACTAGCGGGAGAATCTATGAGCAGTTCTTC. The chain couples TRBV18 to TRBJ2-1; 14 bases match TRBD2. The germline V gene encodes CDR1 KGHSH and CDR2 LQKENI. The junction had 9 bases not matched to a gene; V was cut back by 3 bases and J by 8 bases. CDR3 size: 17 residues. Based on the CDR3 plus reference TRBV18 and TRBJ2-1, the full variable domain is NAGVMQNPRHLVRRRGQEARLRCSPMKGHSHVYWYRQLPEEGLKFMVYLQKENIIDESGMPKERFSAEFPKEGPSILRIQQVVRGDSAAYFCASSPPGTSGRIYEQFFGPGTRLTVL.

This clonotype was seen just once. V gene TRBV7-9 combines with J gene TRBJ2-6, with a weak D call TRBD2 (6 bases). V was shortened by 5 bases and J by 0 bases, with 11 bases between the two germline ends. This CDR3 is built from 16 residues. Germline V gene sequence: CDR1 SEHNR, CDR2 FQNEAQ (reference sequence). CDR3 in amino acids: CASSHGGSSGANVLTF. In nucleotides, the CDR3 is TGTGCCAGCAGCCACGGGGGTAGCTCTGGGGCCAACGTCCTGACTTTC.

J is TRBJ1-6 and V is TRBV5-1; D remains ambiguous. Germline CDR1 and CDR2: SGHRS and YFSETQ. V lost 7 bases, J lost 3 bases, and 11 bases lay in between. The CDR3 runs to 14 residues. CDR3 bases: TGCGCCAGCGGCACCGGGAACTATAATTCACCCCTCCACTTT. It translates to CASGTGNYNSPLHF.

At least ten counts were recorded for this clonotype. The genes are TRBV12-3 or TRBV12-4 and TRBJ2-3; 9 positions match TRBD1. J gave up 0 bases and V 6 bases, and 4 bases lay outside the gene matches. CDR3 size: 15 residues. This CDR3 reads CASSPGTGSTDTQYF. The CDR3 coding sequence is TGTGCCAGCAGCCCCGGGACAGGGAGCACAGATACGCAGTATTTT.

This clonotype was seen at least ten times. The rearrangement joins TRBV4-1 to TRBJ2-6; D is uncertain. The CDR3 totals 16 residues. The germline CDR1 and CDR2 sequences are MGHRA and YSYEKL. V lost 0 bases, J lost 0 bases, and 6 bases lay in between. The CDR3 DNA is TGCGCCAGCAGCCAAGAGCGCAACTCTGGGGCCAACGTCCTGACTTTC. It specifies CASSQERNSGANVLTF.

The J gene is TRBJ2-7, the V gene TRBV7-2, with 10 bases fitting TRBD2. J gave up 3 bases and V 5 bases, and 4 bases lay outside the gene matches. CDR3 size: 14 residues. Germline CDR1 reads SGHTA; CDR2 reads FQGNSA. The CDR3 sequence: CASSASSGGYEQYF. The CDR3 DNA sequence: TGTGCCAGCAGCGCCTCTAGCGGGGGCTACGAGCAGTACTTC.

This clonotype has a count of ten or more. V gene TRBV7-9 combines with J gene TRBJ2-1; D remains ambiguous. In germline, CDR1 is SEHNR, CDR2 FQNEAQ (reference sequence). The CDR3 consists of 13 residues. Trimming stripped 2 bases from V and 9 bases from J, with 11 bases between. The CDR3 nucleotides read TGTGCCAGCAGCTTAAATCCCTTAACTGAGCAGTTCTTC. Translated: CASSLNPLTEQFF. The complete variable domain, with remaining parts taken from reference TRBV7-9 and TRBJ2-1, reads DTGVSQNPRHKITKRGQNVTFRCDPISEHNRLYWYRQTLGQGPEFLTYFQNEAQLEKSRLLSDRFSAERPKGSFSTLEIQRTEQGDSAMYLCASSLNPLTEQFFGPGTRLTVL.

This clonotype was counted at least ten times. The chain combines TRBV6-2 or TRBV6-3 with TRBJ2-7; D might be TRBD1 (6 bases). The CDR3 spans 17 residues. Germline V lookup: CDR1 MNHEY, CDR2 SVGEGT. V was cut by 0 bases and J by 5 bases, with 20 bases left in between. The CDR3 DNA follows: TGTGCCAGCAGTTACTCGAGGAAATCCAGGGGAAGGGACGAGCAGTACTTC. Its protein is CASSYSRKSRGRDEQYF.

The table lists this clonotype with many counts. The CDR3 sequence: CASSSGGFDLNEQFF. DNA of the CDR3: TGTGCCAGCAGCTCCGGGGGGTTCGACTTGAATGAGCAGTTCTTC. The rearrangement joins TRBV7-8 to TRBJ2-1, with 7 bases identical to TRBD2. There are 15 residues in the CDR3. With V trimmed by 4 bases and J by 7 bases, 10 bases remained unmatched. CDR1 SGHVS and CDR2 FQNEAQ come from the germline V gene. The variable domain in full, completed from reference TRBV7-8 and TRBJ2-1, reads GAGVSQSPRYKVAKRGQDVALRCDPISGHVSLFWYQQALGQGPEFLTYFQNEAQLDKSGLPSDRFFAERPEGSVSTLKIQRTQQEDSAVYLCASSSGGFDLNEQFFGPGTRLTVL.

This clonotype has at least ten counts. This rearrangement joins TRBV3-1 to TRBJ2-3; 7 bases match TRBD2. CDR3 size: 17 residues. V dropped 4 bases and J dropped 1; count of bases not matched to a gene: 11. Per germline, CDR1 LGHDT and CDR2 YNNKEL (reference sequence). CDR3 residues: CASSPRLVAGGTDTQYF. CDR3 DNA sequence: TGTGCCAGCAGCCCCCGCCTGGTCGCGGGGGGCACAGATACGCAGTATTTT.

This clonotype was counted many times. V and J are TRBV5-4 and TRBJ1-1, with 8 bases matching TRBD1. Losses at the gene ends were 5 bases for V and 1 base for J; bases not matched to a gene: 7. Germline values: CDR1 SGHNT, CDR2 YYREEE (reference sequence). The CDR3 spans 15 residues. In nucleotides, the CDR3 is TGTGCCAGCAGTAAAACGGGACAGGCGAACACTGAAGCTTTCTTT. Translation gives CASSKTGQANTEAFF.